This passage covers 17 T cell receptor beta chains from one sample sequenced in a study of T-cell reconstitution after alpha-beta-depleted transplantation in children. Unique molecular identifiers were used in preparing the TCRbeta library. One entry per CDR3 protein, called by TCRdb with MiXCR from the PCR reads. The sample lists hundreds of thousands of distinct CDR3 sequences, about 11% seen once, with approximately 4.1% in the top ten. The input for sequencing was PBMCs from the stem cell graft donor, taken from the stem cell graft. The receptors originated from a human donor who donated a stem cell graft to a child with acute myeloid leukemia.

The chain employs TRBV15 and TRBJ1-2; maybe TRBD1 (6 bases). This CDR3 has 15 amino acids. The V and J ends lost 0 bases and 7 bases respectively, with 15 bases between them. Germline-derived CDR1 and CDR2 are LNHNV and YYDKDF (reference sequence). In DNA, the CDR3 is TGTGCCACCAGCAGAGATTTCCCACAGGGCGGTGGCTACACCTTC. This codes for CATSRDFPQGGGYTF.

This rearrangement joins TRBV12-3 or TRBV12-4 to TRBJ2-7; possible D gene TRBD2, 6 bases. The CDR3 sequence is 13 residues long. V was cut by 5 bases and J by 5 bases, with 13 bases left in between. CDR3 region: CASSHGGGNEQYF. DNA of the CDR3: TGTGCCAGCAGTCACGGCGGAGGGAACGAGCAGTACTTC.

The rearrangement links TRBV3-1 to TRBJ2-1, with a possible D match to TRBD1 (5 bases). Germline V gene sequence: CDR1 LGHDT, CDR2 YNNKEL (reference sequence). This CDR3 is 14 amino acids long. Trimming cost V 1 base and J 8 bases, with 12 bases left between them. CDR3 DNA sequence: TGTGCCAGCAGCCAAGGTAGGGGCTCCGATGAGCAGTTCTTC. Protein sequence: CASSQGRGSDEQFF.

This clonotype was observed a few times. The CDR3 region is CASSYDAAYNEQFF. DNA for the CDR3: TGTGCCAGCAGTTATGACGCTGCCTACAATGAGCAGTTCTTC. V is TRBV6-5 and J is TRBJ2-1; no firm D call. Between the trimmed V and J ends, which lost 3 bases and 2 bases, there was a span of 8 bases. Germline V CDR1 and CDR2: MNHEY, SVGAGI. The CDR3 runs to 14 residues.

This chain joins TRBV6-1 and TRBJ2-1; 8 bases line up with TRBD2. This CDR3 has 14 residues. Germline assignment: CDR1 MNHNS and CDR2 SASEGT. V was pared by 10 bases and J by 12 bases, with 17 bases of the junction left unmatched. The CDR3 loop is CATKKRESSWRQFF. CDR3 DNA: TGTGCCACCAAAAAGCGGGAGTCATCGTGGCGGCAGTTCTTC.

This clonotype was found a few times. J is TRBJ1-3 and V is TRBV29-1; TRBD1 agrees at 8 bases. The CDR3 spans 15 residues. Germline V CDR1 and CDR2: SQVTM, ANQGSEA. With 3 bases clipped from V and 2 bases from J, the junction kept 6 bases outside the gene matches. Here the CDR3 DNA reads TGCAGCGTTGATATCGGACAGGGCACTGGAAACACCATATATTTT. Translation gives CSVDIGQGTGNTIYF.

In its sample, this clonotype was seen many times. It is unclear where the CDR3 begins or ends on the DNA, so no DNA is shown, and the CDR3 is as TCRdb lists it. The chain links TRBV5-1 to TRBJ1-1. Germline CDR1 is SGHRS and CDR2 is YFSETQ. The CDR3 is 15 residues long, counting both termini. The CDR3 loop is CASSFQVSMNTEAFF.

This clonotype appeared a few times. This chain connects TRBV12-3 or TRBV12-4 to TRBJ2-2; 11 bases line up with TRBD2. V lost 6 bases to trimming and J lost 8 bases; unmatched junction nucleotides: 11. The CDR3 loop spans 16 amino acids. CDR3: CASSLGTSGPKGELFF. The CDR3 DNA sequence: TGTGCCAGCAGCTTGGGGACTAGCGGTCCCAAGGGGGAGCTGTTTTTT.

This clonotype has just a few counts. The CDR3 DNA is TGCAGCGTTGAGGGGGACCGCACAGATACGCAGTATTTT. Amino acids: CSVEGDRTDTQYF. The rearrangement joins TRBV29-1 to TRBJ2-3, with D perhaps being TRBD1 or TRBD2 (5 bases each). The V gene lost 3 bases and the J gene lost 1 base, with 8 bases spanning the gap. The CDR3 runs 13 residues. CDR1 is SQVTM and CDR2 is ANQGSEA in the germline V gene.

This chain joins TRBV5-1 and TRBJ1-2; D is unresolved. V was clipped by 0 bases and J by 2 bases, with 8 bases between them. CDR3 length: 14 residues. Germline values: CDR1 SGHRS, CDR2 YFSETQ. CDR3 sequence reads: CASSLGSDNYGYTF. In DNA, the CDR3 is TGCGCCAGCAGCTTGGGATCTGACAACTATGGCTACACCTTC. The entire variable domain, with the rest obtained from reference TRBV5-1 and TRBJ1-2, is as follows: KAGVTQTPRYLIKTRGQQVTLSCSPISGHRSVSWYQQTPGQGLQFLFEYFSETQRNKGNFPGRFSGRQFSNSRSEMNVSTLELGDSALYLCASSLGSDNYGYTFGSGTRLTVV.

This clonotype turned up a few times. DNA of the CDR3: TGTGCCAGCAGGCTACCGGGACACCTCATTTACAATGAGCAGTTCTTC. Translation: CASRLPGHLIYNEQFF. The rearrangement links TRBV6-2 or TRBV6-3 to TRBJ2-1, with a tentative D call TRBD1 (6 bases). The CDR3 totals 16 residues. The germline V and J ends were trimmed by 6 bases and 4 bases, with 19 bases remaining between them. Looked up from germline, CDR1 is MNHEY and CDR2 is SVGEGT.

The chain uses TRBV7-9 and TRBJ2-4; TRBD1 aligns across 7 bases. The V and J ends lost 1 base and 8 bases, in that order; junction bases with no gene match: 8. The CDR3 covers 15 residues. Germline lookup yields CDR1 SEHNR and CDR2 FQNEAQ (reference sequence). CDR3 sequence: CASSLVGRQGDIQYF. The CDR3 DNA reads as TGTGCCAGCAGCTTAGTCGGACGCCAGGGGGACATTCAGTACTTC.

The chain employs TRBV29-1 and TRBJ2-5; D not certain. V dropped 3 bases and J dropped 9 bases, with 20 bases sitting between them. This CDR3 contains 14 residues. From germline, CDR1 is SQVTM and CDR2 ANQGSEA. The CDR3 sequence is CSVESQTAPGAQYF. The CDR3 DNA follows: TGCAGCGTTGAGAGTCAGACCGCCCCTGGGGCCCAGTACTTC.

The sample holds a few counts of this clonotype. The CDR3 protein is CASRESNGAPAFF. The CDR3 region has the DNA TGTGCCAGCAGAGAATCGAATGGGGCTCCGGCTTTCTTT. The V gene is TRBV6-4, the J gene TRBJ1-1; the D gene is possibly TRBD1 (5 bases). CDR1 is MRHNA and CDR2 is SNTAGT in the germline V gene. CDR3 length: 13 residues. V lost 6 bases, J lost 11 bases, and 19 bases lay in between.

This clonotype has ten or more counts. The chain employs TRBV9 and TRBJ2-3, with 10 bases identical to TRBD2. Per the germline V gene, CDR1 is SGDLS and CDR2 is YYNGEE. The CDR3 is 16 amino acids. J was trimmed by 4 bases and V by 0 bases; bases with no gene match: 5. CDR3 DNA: TGTGCCAGCAGCGTAGAGACTAGCGGGTTCGCAGATACGCAGTATTTT. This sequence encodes CASSVETSGFADTQYF.

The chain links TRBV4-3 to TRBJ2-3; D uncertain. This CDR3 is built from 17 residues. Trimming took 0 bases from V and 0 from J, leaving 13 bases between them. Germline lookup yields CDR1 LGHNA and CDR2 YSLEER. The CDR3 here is CASSQEGHASSTDTQYF. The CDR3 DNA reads TGCGCCAGCAGCCAAGAAGGGCACGCCTCTAGCACAGATACGCAGTATTTT.

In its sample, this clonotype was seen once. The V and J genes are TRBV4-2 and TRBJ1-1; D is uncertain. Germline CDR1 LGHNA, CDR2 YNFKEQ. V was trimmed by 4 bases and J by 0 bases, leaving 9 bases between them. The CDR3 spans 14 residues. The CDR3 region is CASSPQNLNTEAFF. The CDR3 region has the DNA TGTGCCAGCAGCCCTCAGAATCTGAACACTGAAGCTTTCTTT.